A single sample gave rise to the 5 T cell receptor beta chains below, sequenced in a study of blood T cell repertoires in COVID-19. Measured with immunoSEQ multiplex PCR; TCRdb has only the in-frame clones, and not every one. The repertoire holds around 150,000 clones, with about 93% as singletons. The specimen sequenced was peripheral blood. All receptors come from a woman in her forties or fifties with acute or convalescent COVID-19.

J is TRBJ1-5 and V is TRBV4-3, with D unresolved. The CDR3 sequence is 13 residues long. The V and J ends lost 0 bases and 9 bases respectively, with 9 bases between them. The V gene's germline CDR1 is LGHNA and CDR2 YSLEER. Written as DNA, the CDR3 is TGCGCCAGCAGCCAAGATTTAACTTGGCCCCAGCATTTT. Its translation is CASSQDLTWPQHF.

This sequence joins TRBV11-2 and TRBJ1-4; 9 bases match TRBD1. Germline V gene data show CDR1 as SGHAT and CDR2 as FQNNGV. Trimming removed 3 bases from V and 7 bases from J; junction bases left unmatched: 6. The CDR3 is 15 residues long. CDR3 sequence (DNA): TGTGCCAGCAGCTTCGTCACAGGGGGCGGTGAAAAACTGTTTTTT. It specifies CASSFVTGGGEKLFF.

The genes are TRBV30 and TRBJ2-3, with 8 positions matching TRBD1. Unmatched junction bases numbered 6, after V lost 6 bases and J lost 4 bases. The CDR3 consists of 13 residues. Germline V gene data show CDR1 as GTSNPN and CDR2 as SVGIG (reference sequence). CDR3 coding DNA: TGTGCCTGCGGACAGGGAGTGCCAGATACGCAGTATTTT. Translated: CACGQGVPDTQYF.

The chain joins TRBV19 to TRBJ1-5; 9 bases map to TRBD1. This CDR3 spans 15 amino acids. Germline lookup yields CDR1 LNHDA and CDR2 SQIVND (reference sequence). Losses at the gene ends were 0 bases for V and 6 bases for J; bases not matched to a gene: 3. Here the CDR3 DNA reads TGTGCCAGTAGTATAGATTACAGGGGGCCTCAGCCCCAGCATTTT. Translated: CASSIDYRGPQPQHF.

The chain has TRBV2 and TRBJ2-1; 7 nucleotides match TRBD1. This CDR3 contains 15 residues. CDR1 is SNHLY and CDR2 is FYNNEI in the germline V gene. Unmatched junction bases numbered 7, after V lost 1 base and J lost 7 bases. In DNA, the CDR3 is TGTGCCAGCAGTGAAGATCCGGACAGGATGAATGAGCAGTTCTTC. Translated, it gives CASSEDPDRMNEQFF.